Listed here are 16 T cell receptor beta chains from one sample, sequenced in a study of high-grade serous ovarian cancer treatment subgroups. Produced via immunoSEQ multiplex PCR; TCRdb's table is partial and in-frame only. The sample lists over 5,000 clones, around 79% occurring once. The tumor samples were collected prior to definitive surgery or chemotherapy. Material: tumor tissue. These receptors came from a human donor with high-grade serous ovarian cancer.

J is TRBJ1-1 and V is TRBV19; D ambiguous. The CDR3 has 13 amino acids. Germline lookup yields CDR1 LNHDA and CDR2 SQIVND (reference sequence). The V and J ends lost 4 bases and 3 bases respectively, with 9 bases between them. The DNA of the CDR3 is TGTGCCAGTAGTAAAGGTGGGGACACTGAAGCTTTCTTT. As protein: CASSKGGDTEAFF.

This rearrangement joins TRBV7-9 to TRBJ2-7, with D maybe TRBD1 (5 bases). This CDR3 is built from 16 residues. The V gene's germline CDR1 is SEHNR and CDR2 FQNEAQ (reference sequence). With 2 bases removed from V and 5 bases from J, the gap between germline ends came to 19 bases. The CDR3 nucleotides are TGTGCCAGCAGCTTATACGAATTGTCGGACAACAACGAGCAGTACTTC. This codes for CASSLYELSDNNEQYF.

The sample holds a few counts of this clone. This chain uses TRBV29-1 with TRBJ2-5; 9 nucleotides match TRBD2. Germline assignment: CDR1 SQVTM and CDR2 ANQGSEA. The CDR3 spans 14 residues. Trimming cost V 4 bases and J 3 bases; bases outside gene matches: 6. CDR3 sequence (DNA): TGCAGCGTTGGTGTTGCTAGCGGGGAAGAGACCCAGTACTTC. This encodes CSVGVASGEETQYF.

This rearrangement joins TRBV7-9 to TRBJ1-2; 8 nucleotides align to TRBD1. CDR1 is SEHNR, CDR2 FQNEAQ, per germline (reference sequence). This CDR3 contains 14 residues. Unmatched junction bases numbered 6, after V lost 2 bases and J lost 7 bases. The CDR3 nucleotides are TGTGCCAGCAGCTTACCAGGGGGCTGGAGTGGCTACACCTTC. Residues: CASSLPGGWSGYTF.

The chain is built from TRBV6-6 and TRBJ1-3; D is possibly TRBD1 (5 bases). Trimming took off 4 bases at V and 1 base at J, with 8 bases between the two ends. In germline, CDR1 is MNHNY, CDR2 SVGAGI (reference sequence). This CDR3 comprises 14 residues. CDR3 nucleotide sequence: TGTGCCAGCAGTTTAGCAGGGTCTGGAAACACCATATATTTT. Its translation: CASSLAGSGNTIYF.

J is TRBJ1-1 and V is TRBV11-2, with 8 bases aligning to TRBD1. Germline loops: CDR1 SGHAT, CDR2 FQNNGV. V shed 4 bases and J 3 bases; nucleotides not matched to a gene: 7. The CDR3 extends over 15 amino acids. The DNA for the CDR3 is TGTGCCAGCAGCTCGTCGACAGGGGAGGACACTGAAGCTTTCTTT. Encoded protein: CASSSSTGEDTEAFF.

The genes are TRBV7-8 and TRBJ2-7; D remains ambiguous. Germline CDR1 and CDR2: SGHVS and FQNEAQ. The CDR3 runs to 14 residues. The ends were cut back, 2 bases at V and 0 bases at J, with 8 bases in the middle. In DNA form, the CDR3 reads TGTGCCAGCAGCTTACGGAAAACCTCCTACGAGCAGTACTTC. This codes for CASSLRKTSYEQYF. Complete variable domain (other parts from reference TRBV7-8 and TRBJ2-7): GAGVSQSPRYKVAKRGQDVALRCDPISGHVSLFWYQQALGQGPEFLTYFQNEAQLDKSGLPSDRFFAERPEGSVSTLKIQRTQQEDSAVYLCASSLRKTSYEQYFGPGTRLTVT.

This chain joins TRBV5-4 and TRBJ1-1; 7 bases are shared with TRBD1. The germline V gene has CDR1 SGHNT and CDR2 YYREEE (reference sequence). With V trimmed by 4 bases and J by 5 bases, 11 bases remained unmatched. The CDR3 is 15 amino acids. The CDR3 DNA is TGTGCCAGCAGCCCGGGAGGGGGCTTATGGACTGAAGCTTTCTTT. Translation: CASSPGGGLWTEAFF.

The J gene is TRBJ1-2, the V gene TRBV10-2; 9 bases align to TRBD1. CDR1 is WSHSY, CDR2 SAAADI, per germline. The V and J ends lost 5 bases and 6 bases, in that order; junction bases with no gene match: 4. The CDR3 loop spans 13 amino acids. Here the CDR3 DNA reads TGCGCCAGCAGTAAACAGGGGGCGGATGGCTACACCTTC. This gives the protein CASSKQGADGYTF.

The CDR3 bases are TGTGCCTCCGTTACAGGGAACTCACCCCTCCACTTT. Amino acid sequence: CASVTGNSPLHF. V gene TRBV11-2 combines with J gene TRBJ1-6, with D tentatively TRBD1 (6 bases). This CDR3 comprises 12 residues. In germline, CDR1 is SGHAT, CDR2 FQNNGV. The ends were cut back, 11 bases at V and 10 bases at J, with 15 bases in the middle.

This clone has a handful of counts. V and J are TRBV29-1 and TRBJ1-2; D not certain. The CDR3 is 14 residues long. CDR1 is SQVTM and CDR2 is ANQGSEA in the germline V gene. The germline V and J ends were trimmed by 6 bases and 4 bases, with 18 bases remaining between them. CDR3 nucleotides: TGCAGCGTCATTACCACCGACAAGGCCTATGGCTACACCTTC. Translation gives CSVITTDKAYGYTF.

V is TRBV28 and J is TRBJ1-3; unclear D gene. The CDR3 contains 16 residues. V shed 3 bases and J shed 0 bases, with 12 bases lying between them. In germline, CDR1 is MDHEN, CDR2 SYDVKM. The CDR3 loop reads CASSLRRRNSGNTIYF. Written as DNA, the CDR3 is TGTGCCAGCAGTTTGAGGAGAAGGAACTCTGGAAACACCATATATTTT.

J is TRBJ1-5 and V is TRBV19, with D maybe TRBD1 (5 bases). The length of the CDR3 is 15 residues. From germline, CDR1 is LNHDA and CDR2 SQIVND (reference sequence). Trimming shortened V by 3 bases and J by 7 bases, and 16 bases separated the two germline ends. CDR3 region: CASSMGWGTPQPQHF. In DNA, the CDR3 is TGTGCCAGTAGTATGGGTTGGGGGACTCCACAGCCCCAGCATTTT.

The chain links TRBV4-3 to TRBJ2-1; no clear D gene. CDR1 LGHNA and CDR2 YSLEER come from the germline V gene. V lost 4 bases, J lost 8 bases, and 18 bases lay in between. The CDR3 is 15 amino acids. CDR3 loop: CASSPRSLVGDEQFF. CDR3 nucleotide sequence: TGCGCCAGCAGCCCAAGAAGCTTAGTAGGAGATGAGCAGTTCTTC.

V usage is TRBV6-1 and J usage is TRBJ1-4, with no clear D. Trimming took 4 bases from V and 12 from J, leaving 15 bases between them. Germline CDR1 and CDR2: MNHNS and SASEGT. The CDR3 totals 13 residues. The CDR3 DNA reads TGTGCCAGCAGTGGGGATCAGCTGAAAGAACTGTTTTTT. Protein sequence: CASSGDQLKELFF.

The chain is built from TRBV27 and TRBJ2-2; 15 positions agree with TRBD2. This CDR3 has 18 amino acids. Germline values: CDR1 MNHEY, CDR2 SMNVEV (reference sequence). J was trimmed by 1 base and V by 7 bases; bases with no gene match: 7. The CDR3 loop reads CASTDGLAGGENTGELFF. The CDR3, as DNA: TGTGCCAGCACCGACGGACTAGCGGGGGGGGAGAACACCGGGGAGCTGTTTTTT.